These 24 T cell receptor beta chains came from one sample sequenced in a study of T cells in Graves' hyperthyroidism and ophthalmopathy. The CDR3 regions of TCR beta were amplified from RNA transcripts. The HTBI primer set served for first-round RT-PCR of the TCR CDR3. TCRdb reprocessed the multiplex PCR reads with MiXCR, giving one entry per CDR3 protein. Seen here are 360,000 or so distinct CDR3 sequences, over 15% observed once, and the top ten hold 15% to 17%. Sample: blood. These receptors were collected from a woman between 40 and 55 years old with Graves' ophthalmopathy.

This clonotype was counted ten times or more. CDR3 protein: CASSPGTGDTAYEQYF. CDR3 bases: TGTGCCAGCAGTCCAGGGACTGGAGACACCGCGTACGAGCAGTACTTC. The rearrangement joins TRBV6-1 to TRBJ2-7; TRBD2 is a possible D gene (6 bases). Germline CDR1 and CDR2: MNHNS and SASEGT. The ends were cut back, 5 bases at V and 4 bases at J, with 21 bases in the middle. This CDR3 region has 16 residues.

This clonotype was counted a few times. The V and J genes are TRBV6-2 or TRBV6-3 and TRBJ1-2; maybe TRBD1 (6 bases). Germline-derived CDR1 and CDR2 are MNHEY and SVGEGT. V lost 6 bases, J lost 7 bases, and 18 bases lay in between. The CDR3 extends over 14 amino acids. The CDR3 nucleotides are TGTGCCAGCAGCTTAAAACAGGGAGGTCTTGGCTACACCTTC. Its translation is CASSLKQGGLGYTF.

This clonotype was counted ten times or more. J is TRBJ1-1 and V is TRBV27; TRBD1 aligns across 9 bases. This CDR3 has 14 residues. The germline V gene has CDR1 MNHEY and CDR2 SMNVEV (reference sequence). The V and J ends lost 5 bases and 11 bases, in that order; junction bases with no gene match: 12. In DNA, the CDR3 is TGTGCCAGCAGTCTGAATCAACAGGGGGCGCGTGCTTTCTTT. It codes for CASSLNQQGARAFF.

This clonotype was found many times. The chain joins TRBV28 to TRBJ2-7, with 9 bases aligning to TRBD1. Trimming removed 6 bases from V and 5 bases from J; junction bases left unmatched: 8. The CDR3 totals 14 residues. Germline-derived CDR1 and CDR2 are MDHEN and SYDVKM. The DNA for the CDR3 is TGTGCCAGCAGATCGGGACAGGGTATCCACGAGCAGTACTTC. This gives the protein CASRSGQGIHEQYF.

Ten or more counts support this clonotype. This chain connects TRBV28 to TRBJ2-5, with D hard to call. The V end lost 6 bases, the J end lost 5 bases, and 19 bases lay between the germline ends. The CDR3 loop spans 15 amino acids. The germline V gene has CDR1 MDHEN and CDR2 SYDVKM. The chain's CDR3 is CASSAFRKGRETQYF. In DNA form, the CDR3 reads TGTGCCAGCAGCGCCTTTCGTAAGGGTCGGGAGACCCAGTACTTC. The whole variable domain, filled in from reference TRBV28 and TRBJ2-5, reads DVKVTQSSRYLVKRTGEKVFLECVQDMDHENMFWYRQDPGLGLRLIYFSYDVKMKEKGDIPEGYSVSREKKERFSLILESASTNQTSMYLCASSAFRKGRETQYFGPGTRLLVL.

This clonotype was counted at least ten times. The chain is built from TRBV28 and TRBJ1-1, with a tentative D call TRBD1 (5 bases). V was pared by 1 base and J by 1 base, with 10 bases between. The CDR3 spans 15 residues. The germline gives CDR1 MDHEN, CDR2 SYDVKM. CDR3 in amino acids: CASSLLGDENTEAFF. The CDR3 nucleotides read TGTGCCAGCAGTTTATTGGGGGATGAGAACACTGAAGCTTTCTTT.

This clonotype was detected many times. CDR3: CASSLMRTSGRTRQETQYF. For the CDR3, the DNA is TGTGCCAGCAGTTTAATGAGGACTAGCGGAAGAACCAGGCAAGAGACCCAGTACTTC. The V gene is TRBV28, the J gene TRBJ2-5; TRBD2 aligns across 10 bases. The V segment lost 2 bases and the J segment 2 bases; nucleotides outside the gene matches: 14. The germline gives CDR1 MDHEN, CDR2 SYDVKM. The CDR3 has 19 amino acids. Filled out from reference TRBV28 and TRBJ2-5, the complete variable domain reads DVKVTQSSRYLVKRTGEKVFLECVQDMDHENMFWYRQDPGLGLRLIYFSYDVKMKEKGDIPEGYSVSREKKERFSLILESASTNQTSMYLCASSLMRTSGRTRQETQYFGPGTRLLVL.

This clonotype was counted between two and nine times. The chain is built from TRBV20-1 and TRBJ2-7; 13 bases match TRBD2. There are 17 residues in the CDR3. V was pared by 3 bases and J by 5 bases, with 13 bases of the junction left unmatched. CDR1 DFQATT and CDR2 SNEGSKA come from the germline V gene (reference sequence). The CDR3 sequence is CSASLLAGGPLFHEQYF. In DNA form, the CDR3 reads TGCAGTGCTAGTCTACTAGCGGGAGGGCCACTCTTCCACGAGCAGTACTTC.

There are many counts of this clonotype. The V gene is TRBV6-1, the J gene TRBJ1-2; 7 nucleotides agree with TRBD1. The V gene's germline CDR1 is MNHNS and CDR2 SASEGT. CDR3 size: 13 residues. The trim removed 6 bases at V and 8 bases at J, leaving 9 bases unmatched. CDR3 DNA: TGTGCCAGCAGCCACGGACAGGCGGGGGGCTACACCTTC. Protein product: CASSHGQAGGYTF.

Ten or more counts support this clonotype. This chain joins TRBV28 and TRBJ2-5, with D perhaps TRBD2 (5 bases). Germline loops: CDR1 MDHEN, CDR2 SYDVKM. The CDR3 runs to 13 residues. V gave up 8 bases and J gave up 5 bases, with 15 bases separating them. The CDR3 loop reads CASDLARGETQYF. The CDR3 DNA sequence: TGTGCCAGCGACCTAGCCCGTGGGGAGACCCAGTACTTC.

This clonotype was observed many times. V is TRBV11-2 and J is TRBJ2-7; D assignment may be TRBD1 or TRBD2 (6 bases each). The length of the CDR3 is 17 residues. Germline values: CDR1 SGHAT, CDR2 FQNNGV. Trimming left V 3 bases short and J 2 bases short, with 20 bases between. CDR3 in DNA: TGTGCCAGCAGCTTGGAGGGGCCCGGGACACTCGCCTACGAGCAGTACTTC. It codes for CASSLEGPGTLAYEQYF.

This clonotype has at least ten counts. The rearrangement links TRBV11-2 to TRBJ1-1; TRBD1 matches at 8 bases. This CDR3 region has 13 residues. Germline CDR1 is SGHAT and CDR2 is FQNNGV. V shed 4 bases, J shed 8 bases, and the junction held 6 bases outside the gene matches. In DNA form, the CDR3 reads TGTGCCAGCAGCTCTTTTGGACAGGGCGAAGCTTTCTTT. Translating gives CASSSFGQGEAFF.

V is TRBV7-2 and J is TRBJ1-3; D call uncertain. V lost 5 bases, J lost 0 bases, and 11 bases lay in between. This CDR3 is 15 amino acids long. Germline lookup yields CDR1 SGHTA and CDR2 FQGNSA. The CDR3 DNA is TGTGCCAGCAGCCCCGGACTGTACTCTGGAAACACCATATATTTT. Its translation is CASSPGLYSGNTIYF. The variable domain in full, completed from reference TRBV7-2 and TRBJ1-3, reads GAGVSQSPSNKVTEKGKDVELRCDPISGHTALYWYRQSLGQGLEFLIYFQGNSAPDKSGLPSDRFSAERTGGSVSTLTIQRTQQEDSAVYLCASSPGLYSGNTIYFGEGSWLTVV.

This clonotype occurred many times. The J gene is TRBJ2-7, the V gene TRBV28, with D unresolved. Trimming removed 2 bases at V and 2 bases at J, with 13 bases between. The germline V gene encodes CDR1 MDHEN and CDR2 SYDVKM. The CDR3 sequence is 15 residues long. CDR3 nucleotides: TGTGCCAGCAGTTTAGATTACAGAGTCCCCTACGAGCAGTACTTC. Translation gives CASSLDYRVPYEQYF.

The chain carries TRBV12-3 or TRBV12-4 and TRBJ2-7; weak D call: TRBD2 (6 bases). This CDR3 is 14 amino acids long. V lost 7 bases and J 7 bases, leaving 20 bases between the germline ends. In DNA form, the CDR3 reads TGTGCCAGCACCGGGGGACGGAACTTACGAGAGCAGTACTTC. Amino acids: CASTGGRNLREQYF.

This clonotype was recorded many times. The junction departs from germline at one end; a sequencing error may be responsible. This sequence joins TRBV28 and TRBJ2-7; the match to TRBD2 covers 7 bases. CDR3 size: 14 residues. CDR1 MDHEN and CDR2 SYDVKM come from the germline V gene. The CDR3, as DNA: TGTGCCAGCAGTTTATCAGGAGCGGGAAACGAGCAGTGCTTC. This gives the protein CASSLSGAGNEQCF.

This clonotype was seen repeatedly, ten times or more. This chain joins TRBV27 and TRBJ1-5; TRBD1 agrees at 7 bases. The length of the CDR3 is 14 residues. J was trimmed by 3 bases and V by 6 bases; bases with no gene match: 5. Germline-derived CDR1 and CDR2 are MNHEY and SMNVEV (reference sequence). Here the CDR3 reads CASSLDRDNQPQHF. CDR3 nucleotide sequence: TGTGCCAGCAGCTTAGACAGGGACAATCAGCCCCAGCATTTT.

This clonotype appeared many times. The chain uses TRBV6-1 and TRBJ2-5, with no clear D. This CDR3 has 11 residues. The V end lost 6 bases, the J end lost 2 bases, and 4 bases lay between the germline ends. Germline V lookup: CDR1 MNHNS, CDR2 SASEGT. CDR3 region: CASRQQETQYF. CDR3 sequence (DNA): TGTGCCAGCAGGCAACAAGAGACCCAGTACTTC.

This clonotype was picked up many times. This rearrangement joins TRBV30 to TRBJ1-2; tentative D call: TRBD1 (5 bases). V was cut by 0 bases and J by 5 bases, with 13 bases left in between. Germline V gives CDR1 GTSNPN, CDR2 SVGIG (reference sequence). This CDR3 is built from 14 residues. CDR3 DNA: TGTGCCTGGAGTGTACTAGGGACGCCGTATGGCTACACCTTC. This gives the protein CAWSVLGTPYGYTF.

This clonotype was detected ten times or more. The chain uses TRBV12-5 and TRBJ2-7, with D possibly matching TRBD2 (7 bases). From germline, CDR1 is LGHNT and CDR2 FRNRAP. The CDR3 has 16 amino acids. V was cut by 5 bases and J by 3 bases, with 20 bases left in between. The CDR3 loop is CASGLKLGGANYEQYF. Here the CDR3 DNA reads TGTGCTAGTGGTCTAAAACTGGGGGGGGCTAACTACGAGCAGTACTTC.

This clonotype occurred many times. The J gene is TRBJ2-5, the V gene TRBV28, with D possibly matching TRBD2 (5 bases). The CDR3 has 15 residues. Trimming cost V 2 bases and J 5 bases, with 15 bases left between them. Germline loops: CDR1 MDHEN, CDR2 SYDVKM. The CDR3 here is CASSLTSTARETQYF. The CDR3 DNA is TGTGCCAGCAGTTTAACTAGTACCGCTCGGGAGACCCAGTACTTC.

This clonotype was recorded many times. The chain combines TRBV28 with TRBJ1-6; D unclear. CDR1 and CDR2 (germline): MDHEN, SYDVKM. This CDR3 contains 15 residues. The germline V and J ends were trimmed by 2 bases and 6 bases, with 11 bases remaining between them. The CDR3 region is CASSLRSGFNSPLHF. In DNA form, the CDR3 reads TGTGCCAGCAGTTTAAGGTCTGGCTTTAATTCACCCCTCCACTTT.

In its sample, this clonotype was seen many times. The genes are TRBV11-2 and TRBJ1-2, with 9 positions matching TRBD1. V gave up 6 bases and J gave up 4 bases; unmatched junction bases: 12. CDR3 size: 16 residues. The germline V gene encodes CDR1 SGHAT and CDR2 FQNNGV. CDR3 in DNA: TGTGCCAGCAGGACCCTCCGGGACAGGGAAGGCTATGGCTACACCTTC. Encoded protein: CASRTLRDREGYGYTF.

This clonotype was recorded at least ten times. V usage is TRBV27 and J usage is TRBJ2-7, with 9 bases aligning to TRBD1. The CDR3 totals 18 residues. Germline V gives CDR1 MNHEY, CDR2 SMNVEV (reference sequence). Trimming at V came to 3 bases and at J to 6 bases, leaving 18 bases not matched to a gene. CDR3 protein: CASSFHGGTGQRGGEQYF. The DNA of the CDR3 is TGTGCCAGCAGTTTTCATGGCGGGACAGGGCAACGAGGAGGCGAGCAGTACTTC.